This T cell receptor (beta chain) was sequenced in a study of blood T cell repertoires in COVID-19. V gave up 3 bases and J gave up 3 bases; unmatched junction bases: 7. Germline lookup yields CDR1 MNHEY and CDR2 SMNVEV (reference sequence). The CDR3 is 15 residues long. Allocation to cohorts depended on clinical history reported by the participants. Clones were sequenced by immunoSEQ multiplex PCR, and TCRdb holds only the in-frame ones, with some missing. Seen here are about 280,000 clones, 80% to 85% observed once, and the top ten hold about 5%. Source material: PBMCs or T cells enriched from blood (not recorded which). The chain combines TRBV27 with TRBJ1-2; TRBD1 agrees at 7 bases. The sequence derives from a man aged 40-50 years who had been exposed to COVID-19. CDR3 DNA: TGTGCCAGCAGTTTCGCCAGGGGGGTATACTATGGCTACACCTTC. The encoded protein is CASSFARGVYYGYTF.